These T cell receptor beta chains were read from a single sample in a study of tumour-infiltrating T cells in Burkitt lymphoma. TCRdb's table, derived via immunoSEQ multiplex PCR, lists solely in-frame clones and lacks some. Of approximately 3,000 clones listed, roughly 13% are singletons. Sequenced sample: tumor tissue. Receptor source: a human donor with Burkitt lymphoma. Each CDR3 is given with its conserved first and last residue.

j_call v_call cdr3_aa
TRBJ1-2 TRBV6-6 CASSYLQGEDYGYTF
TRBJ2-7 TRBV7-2 CASSLGTSGGYEQYF
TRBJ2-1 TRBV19 CASSIRLAGGDNEQFF
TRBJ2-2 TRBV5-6 CASSRVGLATNTGELFF
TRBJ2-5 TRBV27 CASSLSTSGVPETQYF
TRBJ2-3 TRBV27 CASSLGTSGTDTQYF
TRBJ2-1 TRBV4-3 CASSQDRAGGDNEQFF
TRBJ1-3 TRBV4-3 CASSQDGTGGNTIYF
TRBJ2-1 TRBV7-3 CASSLEGGGAYNEQFF
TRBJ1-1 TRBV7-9 CASSRQVAGGGSTEAFF
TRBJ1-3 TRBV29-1 CSAVAQGPGNTIYF